These 13 T cell receptor beta chains were sequenced from one sample in a study of CD8 T cells in ankylosing spondylitis. Via MiXCR, TCRdb re-called the 5' RACE reads, giving one row per CDR3 protein. The table shows about 200,000 distinct CDR3 sequences, with roughly 25% occurring only once. Specimen: blood, either unsorted or a sorted T cell fraction (not recorded which). The receptors come from a male donor with ankylosing spondylitis or in good health (not recorded which).

This clonotype was observed a few times. This sequence joins TRBV20-1 and TRBJ1-2, with 11 nucleotides matching TRBD1. Germline V gene lookup returns CDR1 DFQATT and CDR2 SNEGSKA (reference sequence). J was trimmed by 8 bases and V by 6 bases; bases with no gene match: 11. The CDR3 is 14 amino acids. The CDR3 sequence: CSALDGQGAKGYTF. For the CDR3, the DNA is TGCAGTGCCCTGGATGGACAGGGGGCGAAAGGCTACACCTTC.

This clonotype was seen many times. This sequence joins TRBV4-2 and TRBJ2-7; TRBD2 aligns across 10 bases. Germline V gives CDR1 LGHNA, CDR2 YNFKEQ. The CDR3 totals 16 residues. The junction had 3 bases not matched to a gene; V was cut back by 0 bases and J by 1 base. CDR3 region: CASSQDRTSGSYEQYF. CDR3 in DNA: TGTGCCAGCAGCCAAGACCGGACTAGCGGATCCTACGAGCAGTACTTC.

The CDR3 bases are TGTGCCAGCAGTTCGCTAGCGGGACCGACCAAAAACATTCAGTACTTC. As protein: CASSSLAGPTKNIQYF. The gene calls are TRBV12-3 or TRBV12-4 and TRBJ2-4, with 9 bases aligning to TRBD2. Losses at the gene ends were 4 bases for V and 2 bases for J; bases not matched to a gene: 6. The CDR3 contains 16 residues.

This clonotype occurred a few times. This chain joins TRBV27 and TRBJ1-1, with 10 nucleotides matching TRBD1. V lost 5 bases and J lost 4; bases outside the gene matches: 7. The CDR3 is 15 amino acids. Germline CDR1 reads MNHEY; CDR2 reads SMNVEV (reference sequence). The CDR3 nucleotides are TGTGCCAGCAGTGCCGCGACAGGGGGCGGCACTGAAGCTTTCTTT. Its translation: CASSAATGGGTEAFF.

This chain links TRBV5-5 with TRBJ2-7; 8 positions agree with TRBD1. The CDR3 contains 14 residues. The V segment lost 4 bases and the J segment 7 bases; nucleotides outside the gene matches: 10. Germline CDR1 is SGHKS and CDR2 is YYEKEE (reference sequence). CDR3 sequence reads: CASSVGQGPLEQYF. In nucleotides, the CDR3 is TGTGCCAGCAGCGTTGGACAGGGCCCTTTGGAGCAGTACTTC. The whole variable domain, filled in from reference TRBV5-5 and TRBJ2-7, reads DAGVTQSPTHLIKTRGQQVTLRCSPISGHKSVSWYQQVLGQGPQFIFQYYEKEERGRGNFPDRFSARQFPNYSSELNVNALLLGDSALYLCASSVGQGPLEQYFGPGTRLTVT.

This clonotype came up many times. The chain joins TRBV4-1 to TRBJ2-2; D is unclear. The ends were cut back, 11 bases at V and 1 base at J, with 17 bases in the middle. Germline lookup yields CDR1 MGHRA and CDR2 YSYEKL. The CDR3 covers 15 residues. CDR3 in DNA: TGCGCCCGAGCCTTTGATAGTCGGAACACCGGGGAGCTGTTTTTT. This encodes CARAFDSRNTGELFF.

For the CDR3, the DNA is TGTGCCAGCAGTTTGGGGGGGGACTATGGCTACACCTTC. As protein: CASSLGGDYGYTF. This rearrangement joins TRBV12-3 or TRBV12-4 to TRBJ1-2; D perhaps matches TRBD1 (5 bases). V was pared by 3 bases and J by 3 bases, with 8 bases between. The CDR3 runs to 13 residues.

Here the CDR3 reads CATSRGTSGIPETQYF. CDR3 sequence (DNA): TGTGCCACCAGCAGGGGGACTAGCGGGATCCCAGAGACCCAGTACTTC. The chain carries TRBV15 and TRBJ2-5; TRBD2 matches at 13 bases. Germline-derived CDR1 and CDR2 are LNHNV and YYDKDF (reference sequence). V shed 3 bases, J shed 4 bases, and the junction held 5 bases outside the gene matches. This CDR3 region has 16 residues.

This clonotype was recorded many times. V usage is TRBV20-1 and J usage is TRBJ2-7; D might be TRBD1 (5 bases). CDR3 length equals 15 residues. With 3 bases removed from V and 4 bases from J, the gap between germline ends came to 19 bases. Germline V CDR1 and CDR2: DFQATT, SNEGSKA (reference sequence). The CDR3 DNA sequence: TGCAGTGCTAGCCCATCAGGGTCCCCAGCGTACGAGCAGTACTTC. Protein: CSASPSGSPAYEQYF.

This clonotype has ten or more counts. This rearrangement joins TRBV3-1 to TRBJ1-2; possible D gene TRBD1, 6 bases. The CDR3 has 15 amino acids. The germline V gene encodes CDR1 LGHDT and CDR2 YNNKEL (reference sequence). Trimming shortened V by 1 base and J by 8 bases, and 17 bases separated the two germline ends. The CDR3 DNA is TGTGCCAGCAGCCAAGCCTTAGGGGGATCGGACGGCTACACCTTC. Protein sequence: CASSQALGGSDGYTF.

The sample holds many counts of this clonotype. This chain uses TRBV29-1 with TRBJ2-6, with 9 bases fitting TRBD2. Germline V CDR1 and CDR2: SQVTM, ANQGSEA. This CDR3 is 18 amino acids long. With V trimmed by 5 bases and J by 2 bases, 13 bases remained unmatched. CDR3 coding DNA: TGCAGCGTTAGGGACAGCGTGACTAGCGGTACTGGGGCCAACGTCCTGACTTTC. This sequence encodes CSVRDSVTSGTGANVLTF.

This clonotype was detected many times. The rearrangement uses TRBV4-1 and TRBJ1-4; no clear D. Germline CDR1 is MGHRA and CDR2 is YSYEKL. The CDR3 totals 15 residues. V gave up 1 base and J gave up 5 bases, with 11 bases separating them. The CDR3 DNA reads as TGCGCCAGCAGCCAAGCCGGGGTGGCAAATGAAAAACTGTTTTTT. Translating gives CASSQAGVANEKLFF.

This clonotype was counted many times. This rearrangement joins TRBV20-1 to TRBJ2-7, with 9 bases lining up with TRBD2. The V and J ends lost 4 bases and 6 bases, in that order; junction bases with no gene match: 10. Germline V lookup: CDR1 DFQATT, CDR2 SNEGSKA (reference sequence). This CDR3 has 14 residues. This chain's CDR3 is CSAIWASGIGEQYF. The CDR3 DNA reads as TGCAGTGCTATCTGGGCTAGCGGGATAGGCGAGCAGTACTTC.